This TCR beta chain came from a study of long-term antiretroviral therapy in people with HIV. The study, taken as a whole, reports: Blood collection from about 2004 to 2017 possibly occurred under older ART regimens. The data indicate that diversity increased after ART but remained below transplant donor controls. Clones expanded before ART dominated the repertoire at all time points.

The authors ran the immunoSEQ assay, v3.0, at survey level. Using immunoSEQ multiplex PCR, the repertoire was profiled, and TCRdb retains in-frame clones only, with some absent. The table lists about 22,000 clones, more than 75% of them singletons. To note about this clone: No antigen is known for it.

CDR1 is MNHEY and CDR2 is SMNVEV in the germline V gene (reference sequence). CDR3 size: 16 residues. The trim removed 2 bases at V and 3 bases at J, leaving 4 bases unmatched. In each sample, roughly 1-10 million cryopreserved PBMC were present before DNA extraction. Sequencing was performed on unsorted PBMCs, taken roughly 6.1 years after starting antiretroviral therapy. The chain has TRBV27 and TRBJ2-7; 13 bases are a match to TRBD2. The TCR comes from a man aged 25 to 40 with HIV. The CDR3 bases are TGTGCCAGCAGTTTAACGGGACTAGCGGGGTTCTACGAGCAGTACTTC. Translation: CASSLTGLAGFYEQYF.